A single sample gave rise to the 30 T cell receptor beta chains below, sequenced in a study of OX40 agonist ivuxolimab in advanced cancers. Profiled with immunoSEQ multiplex PCR; TCRdb holds only in-frame clones, not every one. The sample yields some 110,000 clones, about nine tenths seen once. The sample here was CD4+ or CD8+ T cells sorted from blood, taken in a trial of the OX40 agonist ivuxolimab. The source of these receptors is an adult with an advanced solid tumor such as melanoma, head and neck, liver or kidney cancer.

The chain combines TRBV5-1 with TRBJ2-3; perhaps TRBD1 as D (5 bases). V was pared by 3 bases and J by 2 bases, with 10 bases between. Germline-derived CDR1 and CDR2 are SGHRS and YFSETQ. The CDR3 runs 14 residues. The CDR3 DNA is TGCGCCAGCAGCTCAGGGAATCCCACAGATACGCAGTATTTT. It yields the protein CASSSGNPTDTQYF. Full variable domain (outside the CDR3, taken from reference TRBV5-1 and TRBJ2-3): KAGVTQTPRYLIKTRGQQVTLSCSPISGHRSVSWYQQTPGQGLQFLFEYFSETQRNKGNFPGRFSGRQFSNSRSEMNVSTLELGDSALYLCASSSGNPTDTQYFGPGTRLTVL.

The chain has TRBV5-1 and TRBJ1-5; 7 bases line up with TRBD1. V shed 0 bases and J 6 bases; nucleotides not matched to a gene: 6. CDR1 and CDR2 (germline): SGHRS, YFSETQ. The CDR3 is made up of 15 amino acids. The CDR3 loop reads CASSLETGLGQPQHF. The CDR3 bases are TGCGCCAGCAGCTTGGAGACAGGGTTAGGTCAGCCCCAGCATTTT.

The V call is TRBV25-1, the J call TRBJ2-7, with TRBD1 as a possible D gene (6 bases). Germline CDR1 is MGHDK and CDR2 is SYGVNS. The CDR3 sequence is 14 residues long. The V and J ends lost 8 bases and 0 bases respectively, with 14 bases between them. The CDR3 sequence is CASSRTESSYEQYF. CDR3 nucleotides: TGTGCCAGCTCGAGGACAGAGAGCTCCTACGAGCAGTACTTC.

The rearrangement joins TRBV19 to TRBJ2-3; 9 nucleotides match TRBD1. CDR3 length equals 15 residues. Unmatched junction bases numbered 13, after V lost 8 bases and J lost 7 bases. Germline values: CDR1 LNHDA, CDR2 SQIVND (reference sequence). CDR3 sequence: CASRHPGTGTNTQYF. The CDR3 coding sequence is TGTGCCAGTCGACACCCTGGGACAGGGACGAATACGCAGTATTTT.

The chain uses TRBV19 and TRBJ2-7; 8 nucleotides align to TRBD1. Germline assignment: CDR1 LNHDA and CDR2 SQIVND (reference sequence). Losses at the gene ends were 0 bases for V and 12 bases for J; bases not matched to a gene: 4. The CDR3 is made up of 12 amino acids. The CDR3 reads CASSIDGQGRYF. The CDR3, as DNA: TGTGCCAGTAGTATAGACGGACAGGGACGGTACTTC.

The gene calls are TRBV5-1 and TRBJ2-7; no clear D gene. Trimming left V 5 bases short and J 3 bases short, with 12 bases between. Germline V gives CDR1 SGHRS, CDR2 YFSETQ. This CDR3 is built from 13 residues. This CDR3 reads CASRETGDYEQYF. CDR3 DNA: TGCGCCAGCAGGGAAACTGGAGACTACGAGCAGTACTTC. The full variable domain, with the rest looked up from reference TRBV5-1 and TRBJ2-7, is KAGVTQTPRYLIKTRGQQVTLSCSPISGHRSVSWYQQTPGQGLQFLFEYFSETQRNKGNFPGRFSGRQFSNSRSEMNVSTLELGDSALYLCASRETGDYEQYFGPGTRLTVT.

About this clone itself: Other nucleotide sequences from this sample produce the same CDR3. V is TRBV5-1 and J is TRBJ2-2; a possible D gene is TRBD1 (5 bases). Trimming stripped 4 bases from V and 2 bases from J, with 9 bases between. Per the germline V gene, CDR1 is SGHRS and CDR2 is YFSETQ. The length of the CDR3 is 14 residues. CDR3 sequence (DNA): TGCGCCAGCAGCCTAGGACAAAACACCGGGGAGCTGTTTTTT. It translates to CASSLGQNTGELFF. The whole variable domain, remainder taken from reference TRBV5-1 and TRBJ2-2, is KAGVTQTPRYLIKTRGQQVTLSCSPISGHRSVSWYQQTPGQGLQFLFEYFSETQRNKGNFPGRFSGRQFSNSRSEMNVSTLELGDSALYLCASSLGQNTGELFFGEGSRLTVL.

The chain carries TRBV5-4 and TRBJ2-1; D might be TRBD1 (6 bases). The CDR3 is 16 residues long. V lost 0 bases, J lost 10 bases, and 20 bases lay in between. Germline V gene data show CDR1 as SGHNT and CDR2 as YYREEE (reference sequence). The CDR3 loop reads CASSLETLGGHREQFF. CDR3 nucleotide sequence: TGTGCCAGCAGCTTGGAGACCCTAGGGGGACACCGGGAGCAGTTCTTC.

The V call is TRBV5-1, the J call TRBJ2-5, with D possibly TRBD2 on 6 matching bases. Germline V gives CDR1 SGHRS, CDR2 YFSETQ. This CDR3 has 14 residues. V was clipped by 6 bases and J by 2 bases, with 14 bases between them. The CDR3 DNA sequence: TGCGCCAGCACCCGGGACTCACCTCAAGAGACCCAGTACTTC. Encoded protein: CASTRDSPQETQYF.

This chain connects TRBV28 to TRBJ1-5; D is possibly TRBD1 (5 bases). The CDR3 has 18 residues. Per the germline V gene, CDR1 is MDHEN and CDR2 is SYDVKM. Between the trimmed V and J ends, which lost 4 bases and 0 bases, there was a span of 19 bases. CDR3 amino acids: CASSSSGGPWYSNQPQHF. CDR3 nucleotides: TGTGCCAGCAGTTCCTCGGGGGGTCCCTGGTATAGCAATCAGCCCCAGCATTTT.

This clone was counted once. The chain recombines TRBV9 with TRBJ2-1; unclear D gene. The CDR3 totals 14 residues. CDR1 is SGDLS and CDR2 is YYNGEE in the germline V gene. V dropped 4 bases and J dropped 7 bases, with 15 bases sitting between them. The CDR3 sequence: CASSPQVGVNEQFF. DNA of the CDR3: TGTGCCAGCAGCCCCCAGGTGGGCGTGAATGAGCAGTTCTTC.

The chain employs TRBV7-2 and TRBJ1-1; the D is unclear. In germline, CDR1 is SGHTA, CDR2 FQGNSA. V dropped 6 bases and J dropped 1 base, with 12 bases sitting between them. The CDR3 consists of 14 residues. The CDR3 region has the DNA TGTGCCAGCAGTCCGATGGATGCGAACACTGAAGCTTTCTTT. This sequence encodes CASSPMDANTEAFF. Full variable domain (outside the CDR3, taken from reference TRBV7-2 and TRBJ1-1): GAGVSQSPSNKVTEKGKDVELRCDPISGHTALYWYRQSLGQGLEFLIYFQGNSAPDKSGLPSDRFSAERTGGSVSTLTIQRTQQEDSAVYLCASSPMDANTEAFFGQGTRLTVV.

The chain recombines TRBV9 with TRBJ2-7; 9 nucleotides match TRBD1. The CDR3 runs 16 residues. V trimming: 3 bases; J trimming: 2 bases; junction bases outside the gene matches: 9. The germline gives CDR1 SGDLS, CDR2 YYNGEE. CDR3 nucleotide sequence: TGTGCCAGCAGCGCCCTAGACAGGGGGGGACCCTACGAGCAGTACTTC. It codes for CASSALDRGGPYEQYF.

The sample holds one count of this clone. The V call is TRBV2, the J call TRBJ1-5; 10 bases are shared with TRBD1. The V gene's germline CDR1 is SNHLY and CDR2 FYNNEI. Trimming cost V 9 bases and J 4 bases; bases outside gene matches: 12. The CDR3 is 16 residues long. In DNA, the CDR3 is TGTGCCAGTTGCCGGGACAGGGGAGAAAAGAATCAGCCCCAGCATTTT. Amino acid sequence: CASCRDRGEKNQPQHF.

The chain recombines TRBV7-8 with TRBJ1-2; D remains ambiguous. CDR3 length equals 14 residues. Germline V gene data show CDR1 as SGHVS and CDR2 as FQNEAQ. Trimming stripped 6 bases from V and 4 bases from J, with 15 bases between. CDR3 bases: TGTGCCAGCAGTCCGATAGGGCGAAGCTATGGCTACACCTTC. This sequence encodes CASSPIGRSYGYTF.

The chain's CDR3 is CASITQGNTEAFF. The DNA of the CDR3 is TGTGCCAGCATTACACAGGGGAACACTGAAGCTTTCTTT. This rearrangement joins TRBV28 to TRBJ1-1, with D maybe TRBD1 (6 bases). V lost 7 bases to trimming and J lost 1 base, with 10 bases between them. Per the germline V gene, CDR1 is MDHEN and CDR2 is SYDVKM. This CDR3 region has 13 residues. The whole variable domain, remainder taken from reference TRBV28 and TRBJ1-1, is DVKVTQSSRYLVKRTGEKVFLECVQDMDHENMFWYRQDPGLGLRLIYFSYDVKMKEKGDIPEGYSVSREKKERFSLILESASTNQTSMYLCASITQGNTEAFFGQGTRLTVV.

The rearrangement joins TRBV19 to TRBJ2-7; possible D gene TRBD1, 5 bases. Germline V gene lookup returns CDR1 LNHDA and CDR2 SQIVND (reference sequence). Trimming pared 5 bases from V and 5 bases from J, leaving 10 bases between. The CDR3 sequence is 12 residues long. CDR3: CASSLRQNEQYF. DNA for the CDR3: TGTGCCAGTAGTCTCCGACAGAACGAGCAGTACTTC.

The chain couples TRBV6-5 to TRBJ1-1; D is unclear. V dropped 5 bases and J dropped 12 bases, with 16 bases sitting between them. Per germline, CDR1 MNHEY and CDR2 SVGAGI. The CDR3 runs to 12 residues. CDR3 residues: CASSEDRRSTFF. CDR3 DNA sequence: TGTGCCAGCAGTGAAGATCGGAGATCGACTTTCTTT.

The V and J genes are TRBV29-1 and TRBJ1-1, with D perhaps TRBD1 (5 bases). This CDR3 spans 15 amino acids. Trimming took 4 bases from V and 4 from J, leaving 19 bases between them. In germline, CDR1 is SQVTM, CDR2 ANQGSEA. Written as DNA, the CDR3 is TGCAGCGTTGTTCCCAGGGCCTCCGGGAGCACTGAAGCTTTCTTT. Encoded protein: CSVVPRASGSTEAFF. Together with reference TRBV29-1 and TRBJ1-1, the CDR3 gives the full variable domain: SAVISQKPSRDICQRGTSLTIQCQVDSQVTMMFWYRQQPGQSLTLIATANQGSEATYESGFVIDKFPISRPNLTFSTLTVSNMSPEDSSIYLCSVVPRASGSTEAFFGQGTRLTVV.

The chain links TRBV5-1 to TRBJ2-5; 8 nucleotides line up with TRBD1. V dropped 4 bases and J dropped 5; count of bases not matched to a gene: 10. The CDR3 length is 15 residues. Germline V lookup: CDR1 SGHRS, CDR2 YFSETQ. Written as DNA, the CDR3 is TGCGCCAGCAGCACCACTCCGACAGGGGCCGAGACCCAGTACTTC. It encodes CASSTTPTGAETQYF.

V usage is TRBV5-6 and J usage is TRBJ2-5; 9 bases are a match to TRBD2. The germline CDR1 and CDR2 sequences are SGHDT and YYEEEE. V lost 3 bases to trimming and J lost 4 bases; unmatched junction nucleotides: 4. This CDR3 comprises 14 residues. Here the CDR3 reads CASSSSGVGETQYF. The CDR3 DNA reads as TGTGCCAGCAGCTCTAGCGGGGTCGGAGAGACCCAGTACTTC.

The sample holds many counts of this clone. The chain employs TRBV28 and TRBJ1-3; D gene ambiguous. The CDR3 is 14 residues long. V shed 6 bases and J shed 0 bases, with 9 bases lying between them. Germline V lookup: CDR1 MDHEN, CDR2 SYDVKM. DNA for the CDR3: TGTGCCAGCAGGGTCGCGAACTCTGGAAACACCATATATTTT. It codes for CASRVANSGNTIYF.

The rearrangement joins TRBV28 to TRBJ2-2, with 12 bases fitting TRBD2. Trimming at V came to 4 bases and at J to 8 bases, leaving 5 bases not matched to a gene. The CDR3 loop spans 15 amino acids. Looked up from germline, CDR1 is MDHEN and CDR2 is SYDVKM. The CDR3 sequence is CASSSSGGARGELFF. The CDR3 region has the DNA TGTGCCAGCAGTTCTAGCGGGGGGGCACGAGGGGAGCTGTTTTTT. The variable domain in full, completed from reference TRBV28 and TRBJ2-2, reads DVKVTQSSRYLVKRTGEKVFLECVQDMDHENMFWYRQDPGLGLRLIYFSYDVKMKEKGDIPEGYSVSREKKERFSLILESASTNQTSMYLCASSSSGGARGELFFGEGSRLTVL.

The rearrangement links TRBV10-2 to TRBJ2-1; D may be TRBD2 (6 bases). CDR1 is WSHSY, CDR2 SAAADI, per germline. This CDR3 contains 13 residues. With 0 bases removed from V and 9 bases from J, the gap between germline ends came to 9 bases. The CDR3, as DNA: TGCGCCAGCAGTGAGTCGGAGGGCGGTGAGCAGTTCTTC. The encoded protein is CASSESEGGEQFF.

This clone was seen a handful of times. The V and J genes are TRBV25-1 and TRBJ2-5, with D perhaps TRBD2 (7 bases). Germline V gene lookup returns CDR1 MGHDK and CDR2 SYGVNS. The CDR3 spans 15 residues. Trimming removed 3 bases at V and 2 bases at J, with 13 bases between. CDR3 sequence (DNA): TGTGCCAGCAGTGAGTCGCGGGGGCCGCAAGAGACCCAGTACTTC. It specifies CASSESRGPQETQYF. The variable domain in full, completed from reference TRBV25-1 and TRBJ2-5, reads EADIYQTPRYLVIGTGKKITLECSQTMGHDKMYWYQQDPGMELHLIHYSYGVNSTEKGDLSSESTVSRIRTEHFPLTLESARPSHTSQYLCASSESRGPQETQYFGPGTRLLVL.

This clone was observed a few times. The chain couples TRBV6-6 to TRBJ1-5; D is perhaps TRBD1 (6 bases). This CDR3 has 14 amino acids. Trimming took 7 bases from V and 0 from J, leaving 10 bases between them. Germline values: CDR1 MNHNY, CDR2 SVGAGI (reference sequence). CDR3 region: CASNDRYSNQPQHF. CDR3 nucleotides: TGTGCCAGCAATGACAGGTATAGCAATCAGCCCCAGCATTTT.

This sequence joins TRBV20-1 and TRBJ1-2; no definite D call. The germline gives CDR1 DFQATT, CDR2 SNEGSKA (reference sequence). V was clipped by 2 bases and J by 6 bases, with 7 bases between them. The CDR3 sequence is 11 residues long. CDR3 in amino acids: CSARPPHGYTF. Here the CDR3 DNA reads TGCAGTGCTAGACCCCCTCATGGCTACACCTTC.

This chain joins TRBV5-4 and TRBJ2-3; no clear D. CDR1 is SGHNT, CDR2 YYREEE, per germline (reference sequence). CDR3 length: 13 amino acids. V lost 4 bases, J lost 4 bases, and 10 bases lay in between. The CDR3 DNA sequence: TGTGCCAGCAGCGTACTACCCCCAGATACGCAGTATTTT. Translating gives CASSVLPPDTQYF.

The J gene is TRBJ2-7, the V gene TRBV29-1; a weak D match, TRBD1 (7 bases). Germline CDR1 reads SQVTM; CDR2 reads ANQGSEA. CDR3 size: 17 residues. CDR3 in amino acids: CLGPIGSEGARCHEQYF. In DNA form, the CDR3 reads TGCTTGGGGCCAATAGGTTCGGAGGGGGCGAGATGCCACGAGCAGTACTTC.

V usage is TRBV7-3 and J usage is TRBJ2-7; 9 nucleotides match TRBD1. The germline V gene encodes CDR1 SGHTA and CDR2 FQGTGA. Unmatched junction bases numbered 2, after V lost 6 bases and J lost 2 bases. This CDR3 has 13 amino acids. The CDR3: CASRGTGPYEQYF. The CDR3 DNA is TGTGCCAGCAGAGGGACAGGGCCCTACGAGCAGTACTTC.